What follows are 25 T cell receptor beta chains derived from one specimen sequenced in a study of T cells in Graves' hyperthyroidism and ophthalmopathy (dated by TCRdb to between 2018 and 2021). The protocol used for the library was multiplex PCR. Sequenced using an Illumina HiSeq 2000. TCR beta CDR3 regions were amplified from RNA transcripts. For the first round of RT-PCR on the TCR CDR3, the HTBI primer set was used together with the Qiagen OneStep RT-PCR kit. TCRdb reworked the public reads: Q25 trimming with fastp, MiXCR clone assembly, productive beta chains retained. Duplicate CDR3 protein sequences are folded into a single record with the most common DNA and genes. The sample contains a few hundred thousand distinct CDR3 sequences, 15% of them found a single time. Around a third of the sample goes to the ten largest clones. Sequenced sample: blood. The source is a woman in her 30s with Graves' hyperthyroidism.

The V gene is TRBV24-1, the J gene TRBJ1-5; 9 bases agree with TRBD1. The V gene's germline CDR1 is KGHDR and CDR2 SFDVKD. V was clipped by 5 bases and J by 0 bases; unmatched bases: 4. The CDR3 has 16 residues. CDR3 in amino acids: CATSAGDRASNQPQHF. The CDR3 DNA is TGTGCCACCAGTGCCGGGGACAGGGCTAGCAATCAGCCCCAGCATTTT.

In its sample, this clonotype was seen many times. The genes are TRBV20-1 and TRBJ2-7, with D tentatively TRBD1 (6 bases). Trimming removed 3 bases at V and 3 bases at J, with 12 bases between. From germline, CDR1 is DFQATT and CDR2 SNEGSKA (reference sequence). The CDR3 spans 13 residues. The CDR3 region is CSARLGQNYEQYF. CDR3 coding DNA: TGCAGTGCTAGGCTAGGACAGAACTACGAGCAGTACTTC.

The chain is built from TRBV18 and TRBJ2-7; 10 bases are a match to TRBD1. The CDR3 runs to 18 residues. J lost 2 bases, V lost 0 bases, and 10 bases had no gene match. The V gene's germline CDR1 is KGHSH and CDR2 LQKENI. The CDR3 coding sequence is TGTGCCAGCTCACCACCGATGACAGGGGGCCTGGGGCCCTACGAGCAGTACTTC. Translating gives CASSPPMTGGLGPYEQYF.

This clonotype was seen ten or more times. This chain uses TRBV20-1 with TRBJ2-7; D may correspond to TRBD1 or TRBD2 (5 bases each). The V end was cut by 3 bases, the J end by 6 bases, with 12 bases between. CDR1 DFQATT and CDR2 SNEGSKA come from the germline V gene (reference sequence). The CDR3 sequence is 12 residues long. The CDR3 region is CSASGTLGEQYF. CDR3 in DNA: TGCAGTGCTAGCGGGACCCTAGGCGAGCAGTACTTC.

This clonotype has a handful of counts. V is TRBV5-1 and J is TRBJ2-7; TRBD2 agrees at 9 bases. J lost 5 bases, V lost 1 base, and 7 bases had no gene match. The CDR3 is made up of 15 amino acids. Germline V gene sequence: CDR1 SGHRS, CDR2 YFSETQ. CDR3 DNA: TGCGCCAGCAGCTTGTCTAGCGGGACTCTCAACGAGCAGTACTTC. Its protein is CASSLSSGTLNEQYF.

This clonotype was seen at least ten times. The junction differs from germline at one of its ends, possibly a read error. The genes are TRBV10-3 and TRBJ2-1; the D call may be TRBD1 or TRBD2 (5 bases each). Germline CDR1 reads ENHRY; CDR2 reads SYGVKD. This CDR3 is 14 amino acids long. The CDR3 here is CAISEGASYDEQFF. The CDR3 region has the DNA TGTGCCATCAGTGAGGGGGCTAGCTACGATGAGCAGTTCTTC.

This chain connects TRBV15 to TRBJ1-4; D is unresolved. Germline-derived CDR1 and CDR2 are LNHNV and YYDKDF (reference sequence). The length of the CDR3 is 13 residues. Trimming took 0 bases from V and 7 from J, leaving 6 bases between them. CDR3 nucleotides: TGTGCCACCAGCAGAGATCTTGGTGAAAAACTGTTTTTT. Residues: CATSRDLGEKLFF.

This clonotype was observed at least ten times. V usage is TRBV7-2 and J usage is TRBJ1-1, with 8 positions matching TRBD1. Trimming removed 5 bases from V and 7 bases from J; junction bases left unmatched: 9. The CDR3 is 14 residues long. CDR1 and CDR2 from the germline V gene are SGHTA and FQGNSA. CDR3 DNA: TGTGCCAGCAGCGGACAGGGAGGGTCGCTTGAAGCTTTCTTT. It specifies CASSGQGGSLEAFF.

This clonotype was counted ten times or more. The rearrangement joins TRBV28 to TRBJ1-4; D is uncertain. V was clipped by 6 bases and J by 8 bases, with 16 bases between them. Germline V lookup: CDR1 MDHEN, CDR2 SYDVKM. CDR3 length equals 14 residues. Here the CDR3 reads CASSRPGGGEKLFF. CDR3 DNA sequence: TGTGCCAGCAGCCGGCCGGGAGGCGGGGAAAAACTGTTTTTT.

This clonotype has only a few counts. The CDR3 reads CAWSIKINEKLFF. For the CDR3, the DNA is TGTGCCTGGAGTATAAAAATTAATGAAAAACTGTTTTTT. The gene calls are TRBV30 and TRBJ1-4; no firm D call. Trimming stripped 2 bases from V and 4 bases from J, with 8 bases between. Germline V gene lookup returns CDR1 GTSNPN and CDR2 SVGIG (reference sequence). There are 13 residues in the CDR3.

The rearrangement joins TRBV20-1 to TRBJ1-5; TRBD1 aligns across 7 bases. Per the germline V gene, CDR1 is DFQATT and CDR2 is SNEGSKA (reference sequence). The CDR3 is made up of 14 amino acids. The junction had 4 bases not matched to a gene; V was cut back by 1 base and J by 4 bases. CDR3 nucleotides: TGCAGTGCTAGAGCCTACAGGGGTAATCAGCCCCAGCATTTT. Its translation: CSARAYRGNQPQHF.

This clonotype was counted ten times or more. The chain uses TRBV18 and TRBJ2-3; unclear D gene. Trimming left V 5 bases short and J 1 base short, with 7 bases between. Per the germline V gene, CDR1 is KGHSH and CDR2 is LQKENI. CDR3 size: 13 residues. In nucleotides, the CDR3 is TGTGCCAGCTCAGTTCAGGGCACAGATACGCAGTATTTT. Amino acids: CASSVQGTDTQYF.

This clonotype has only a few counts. In DNA, the CDR3 is TGTGCCAGCAGCTTAGTGGCAGGTCAGGACTATGGCTACACCTTC. Amino acid sequence: CASSLVAGQDYGYTF. The J gene is TRBJ1-2, the V gene TRBV7-9; D is unclear. The germline V gene encodes CDR1 SEHNR and CDR2 FQNEAQ (reference sequence). This CDR3 has 15 residues. The germline V and J ends were trimmed by 1 base and 3 bases, with 12 bases remaining between them.

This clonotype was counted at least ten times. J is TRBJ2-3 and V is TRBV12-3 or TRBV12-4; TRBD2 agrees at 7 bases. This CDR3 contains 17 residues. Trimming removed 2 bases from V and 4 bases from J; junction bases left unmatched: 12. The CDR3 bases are TGTGCCAGCAGTTTAATAGATGGCGGGAGTGTATCAGATACGCAGTATTTT. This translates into CASSLIDGGSVSDTQYF.

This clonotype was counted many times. CDR3 amino acids: CASQNTGELFF. The CDR3 region has the DNA TGTGCCAGCCAGAACACCGGGGAGCTGTTTTTT. The rearrangement uses TRBV12-3 or TRBV12-4 and TRBJ2-2; D remains unclear. V was pared by 8 bases and J by 1 base, with 2 bases between. The CDR3 extends over 11 amino acids.

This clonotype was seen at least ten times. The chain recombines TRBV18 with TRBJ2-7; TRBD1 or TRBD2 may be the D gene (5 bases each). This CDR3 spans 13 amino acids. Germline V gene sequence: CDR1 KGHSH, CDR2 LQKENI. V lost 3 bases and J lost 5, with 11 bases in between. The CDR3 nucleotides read TGTGCCAGCTCACCCACCTTGGGGGACGAGCAGTACTTC. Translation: CASSPTLGDEQYF.

CDR3 sequence (DNA): TGTGCCAGCAGTTTTAGGCCAGGGTTATTACCAGCCTACGAGCAGTACTTC. This sequence encodes CASSFRPGLLPAYEQYF. The chain combines TRBV12-3 or TRBV12-4 with TRBJ2-7, with D possibly TRBD1 on 5 matching bases. Trimming left V 3 bases short and J 2 bases short, with 20 bases between. This CDR3 is built from 17 residues.

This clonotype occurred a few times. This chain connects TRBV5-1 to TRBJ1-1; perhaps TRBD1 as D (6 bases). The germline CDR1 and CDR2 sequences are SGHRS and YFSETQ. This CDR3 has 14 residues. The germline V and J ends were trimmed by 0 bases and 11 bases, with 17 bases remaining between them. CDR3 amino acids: CASSLGDRSNTAFF. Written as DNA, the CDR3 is TGCGCCAGCAGCTTGGGTGACAGGTCGAACACGGCTTTCTTT.

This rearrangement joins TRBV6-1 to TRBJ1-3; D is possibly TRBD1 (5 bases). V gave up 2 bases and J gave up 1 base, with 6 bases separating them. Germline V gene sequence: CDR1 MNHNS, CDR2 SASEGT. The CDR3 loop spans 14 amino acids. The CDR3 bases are TGTGCCAGCAGTGAAAGGGGTTCTGGAAACACCATATATTTT. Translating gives CASSERGSGNTIYF.

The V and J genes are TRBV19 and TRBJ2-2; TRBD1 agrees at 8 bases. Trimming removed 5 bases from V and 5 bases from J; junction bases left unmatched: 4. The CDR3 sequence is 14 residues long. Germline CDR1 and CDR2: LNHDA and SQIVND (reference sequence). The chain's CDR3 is CASSGQGATGELFF. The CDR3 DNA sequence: TGTGCCAGTAGTGGGCAGGGGGCGACCGGGGAGCTGTTTTTT.

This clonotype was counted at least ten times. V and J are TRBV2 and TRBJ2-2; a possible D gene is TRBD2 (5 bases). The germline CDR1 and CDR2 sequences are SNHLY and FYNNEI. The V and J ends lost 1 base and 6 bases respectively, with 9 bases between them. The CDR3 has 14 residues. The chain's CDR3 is CASSEVRVAGELFF. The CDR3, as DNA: TGTGCCAGCAGTGAAGTGAGGGTAGCCGGGGAGCTGTTTTTT.

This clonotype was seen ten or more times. The CDR3 is CAWATGVNTGELFF. The DNA of the CDR3 is TGTGCCTGGGCTACGGGGGTGAACACCGGGGAGCTGTTTTTT. The genes are TRBV30 and TRBJ2-2, with a weak D call TRBD2 (6 bases). Germline V gene data show CDR1 as GTSNPN and CDR2 as SVGIG (reference sequence). The V and J ends lost 5 bases and 1 base respectively, with 11 bases between them. The CDR3 runs to 14 residues.

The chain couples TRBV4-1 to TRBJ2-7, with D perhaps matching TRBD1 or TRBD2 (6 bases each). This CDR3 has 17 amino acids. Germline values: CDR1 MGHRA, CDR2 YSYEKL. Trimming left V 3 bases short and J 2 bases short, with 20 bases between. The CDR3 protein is CASSHHSGAGPTYEQYF. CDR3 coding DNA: TGCGCCAGCAGCCACCACTCAGGGGCGGGACCTACCTACGAGCAGTACTTC.

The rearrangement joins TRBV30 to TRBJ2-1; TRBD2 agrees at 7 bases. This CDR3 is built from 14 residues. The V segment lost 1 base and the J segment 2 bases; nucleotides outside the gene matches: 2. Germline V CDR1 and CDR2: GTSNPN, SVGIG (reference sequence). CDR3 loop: CAWSDGRTYNEQFF. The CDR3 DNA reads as TGTGCCTGGAGTGACGGGAGGACCTACAATGAGCAGTTCTTC.

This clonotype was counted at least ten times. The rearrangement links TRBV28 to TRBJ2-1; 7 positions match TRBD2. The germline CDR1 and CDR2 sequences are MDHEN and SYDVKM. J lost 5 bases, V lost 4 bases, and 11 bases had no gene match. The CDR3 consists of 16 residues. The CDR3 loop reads CASSSGGLPAHNEQFF. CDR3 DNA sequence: TGTGCCAGCAGTTCGGGGGGACTACCTGCTCACAATGAGCAGTTCTTC.